This T cell receptor beta chain was obtained from a study of blood T cell repertoires in COVID-19. At the level of the study: Sites in the United States, Italy and Spain provided acute and convalescent COVID-19 samples.

V was cut by 3 bases and J by 2 bases, with 10 bases left in between. Germline V gene data show CDR1 as KGHSH and CDR2 as LQKENI. This CDR3 is 14 amino acids long. Measured with immunoSEQ multiplex PCR; TCRdb has only the in-frame clones, and not every one. The table has around 50,000 clones, approximately 88% seen once; the top ten hold around 53%. This sequence joins TRBV18 and TRBJ2-5, with D uncertain. The clonotype was recovered from a man in his 70s with acute or convalescent COVID-19. The sequenced material came from peripheral blood. The CDR3 DNA follows: TGTGCCAGCTCACCCACAGATGTACAAGAGACCCAGTACTTC. Protein: CASSPTDVQETQYF.